Included here is one TCR beta chain sequence, with context. Its antigen is undetermined. The sample originates from a study of tumor-infiltrating lymphocytes in localized non-small cell lung cancer. Profiling relied on immunoSEQ multiplex PCR, and the TCRdb table lists in-frame clones only, not all of them. The sample records about 13,000 clones, roughly 78% being singletons. Study-wide results and caveats: Compared with uninvolved lung, tumors showed higher T cell infiltration by TCRbeta sequencing. No link was found between tumor T-cell fraction and recurrence-free survival.

CDR3 size: 12 residues. Between the trimmed V and J ends, which lost 0 bases and 6 bases, there was a span of 9 bases. Per germline, CDR1 GTSNPN and CDR2 SVGIG (reference sequence). The sequence was obtained from a human donor with non-small cell lung cancer. Sequenced sample: lung tumor tissue. The V and J genes are TRBV30 and TRBJ2-7; either TRBD1 or TRBD2 may supply D (5 bases each). Here the CDR3 DNA reads TGTGCCTGGAGTGTTTTGAGGGGCGAGCAGTACTTC. Residues: CAWSVLRGEQYF.